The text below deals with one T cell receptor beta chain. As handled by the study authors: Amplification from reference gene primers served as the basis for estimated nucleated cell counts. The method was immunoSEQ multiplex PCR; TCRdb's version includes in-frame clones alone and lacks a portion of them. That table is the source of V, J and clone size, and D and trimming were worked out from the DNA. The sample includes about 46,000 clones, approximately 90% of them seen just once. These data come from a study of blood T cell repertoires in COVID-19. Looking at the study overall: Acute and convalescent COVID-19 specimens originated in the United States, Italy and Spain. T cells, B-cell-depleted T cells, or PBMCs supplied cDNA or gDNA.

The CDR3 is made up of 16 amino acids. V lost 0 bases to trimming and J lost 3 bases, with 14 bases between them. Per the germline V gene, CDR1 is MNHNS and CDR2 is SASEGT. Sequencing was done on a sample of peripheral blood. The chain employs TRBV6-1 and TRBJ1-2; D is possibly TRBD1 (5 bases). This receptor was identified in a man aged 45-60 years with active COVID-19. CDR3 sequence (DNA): TGTGCCAGCAGTGAAGCGTGGGCAGGGTCGGACTATGGCTACACCTTC. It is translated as CASSEAWAGSDYGYTF.